This entry features one T cell receptor beta chain sequence. No antigen is known for it. CDR3 size: 16 residues. Trimming took off 4 bases at V and 0 bases at J, with 15 bases between the two ends. Per germline, CDR1 SGHRS and CDR2 YFSETQ. These data belong to a study of shared clonotypes between healthy human individuals. Overall study results and limits: Investigators expected sequencing depth to affect clonotype sharing among donors. Estimated clonotype richness was generally higher in naive than memory subsets. Lower generation probabilities were found for non-shared clonotypes than for those shared by all four donors.

The table came from immunoSEQ multiplex PCR; TCRdb's copy has only in-frame clones and leaves some out. The sample lists some 1,400,000 clones, about 96% seen once, with about 1% in the top ten. This clonotype was obtained from a man aged 30-40 years in good health. This rearrangement joins TRBV5-1 to TRBJ2-3, with a possible D match to TRBD1 (7 bases). The sample consisted of naive CD4+ T cells sorted from blood. The subset: CD45RA+ positively selected. CDR3 sequence (DNA): TGCGCCAGCAGCCGGGGGACAGTTACTAGCACAGATACGCAGTATTTT. Translated: CASSRGTVTSTDTQYF.